This T cell receptor (beta chain) was sequenced in a study of cytomegalovirus exposure and HLA in healthy donors (dated by TCRdb to 2017 to 2019). For the wider study: An earlier analysis of approximately 640 of the donors reported approximately 300 Gb of sequence data and 117 million unique TCR beta sequences from about 200 million T cells. To predict cytomegalovirus infection status, the study combined high-throughput TCR immunosequencing, statistical association of individual TCRs with disease status, and machine learning. Because of strong linkage in the cohort, 5 or 6 DR-DQ haplotypes were treated as single units for association and clustering. In addition to the first cohort of approximately 670 subjects, a separate validation cohort of approximately 130 different subjects was used. Roughly 300 gigabases of sequencing data and 75 million to 85 million unique TCR sequences made up an early release that covered 500 to 700 HLA-typed donors. The study aimed to test whether signatures of past pathogen exposure could be identified by cataloging public T cell receptors. Rather than drawing on any new phenotypic data, the later analysis identified candidate immune exposures from TCR beta sequences and the way those sequences occurred across donors. On average, around 240,000 unique TCR beta nucleotide sequences were sequenced per donor among some 430 genotyped donors of the cohort, with around 19% of those sequences being non-productive. The study profiled the T cell repertoires of about 640 subjects by immunosequencing and related them to cytomegalovirus serostatus. The genetic ancestry cluster associated with self-reported Caucasian donors included 81% of the roughly 380 genotyped donors. A later analysis re-analyzed previously published TCR beta repertoires from 666 donors and added high-resolution HLA genotyping to study TCR occurrence patterns. In a later genetic analysis, genome-wide SNP genotypes for about 55% of the roughly 700 donors were used, and that subset was treated as a discovery cohort. Typing coverage differed by locus: A, B, C, DRB1 and DQB1 were typed in roughly 620-630 donors, DQA1 in 522, DPA1 in some 610, and DPB1 in around 440. An earlier analysis of around 640 of the donors used high-throughput TCR beta sequencing to judge whether each TCR beta V gene segment behaved as functional or pseudogenic. Donor age, sex, ethnicity and CMV serostatus were compiled together with the repertoire data. HLA typing covered class I and class II loci at four-digit resolution. Every discovery cohort repertoire had been produced on one sequencing platform.

The junction carries 15 bases between V and J, which are trimmed by 6 bases and 0 bases respectively. Via the germline V gene (reference sequence), CDR1 is MNHEY and CDR2 SMNVEV. Taken from cysteine to phenylalanine, the CDR3 has 15 residues. Only the CDR3 DNA stays, 45 bases, in frame from base 1. The library was built by means of the immunoSEQ multiplex PCR assay. For the multiplex PCR, a mixture combining 60 forward primers for TCR Vbeta segments and 13 reverse primers for TCR Jbeta segments was used. The CDR3 region of rearranged TCR beta genes was amplified from genomic DNA with a multiplex PCR assay. The Illumina HiSeq System was used to sequence the amplified TCR beta libraries as 87-base-pair reads. From the authors' description of their analysis: Across the 670 or so repertoires, a later analysis counted tens of millions of unique TCR beta chains, roughly 11 million of which were shared by at least two donors. Raw reads were error-corrected and collapsed into unique sequences by a nearest-neighbor algorithm in which closely related sequences were merged to remove PCR and sequencing errors. Alignment of CDR3 sequences to IMGT reference sequences was used to assign V, D and J gene segments. For a sequence to be retained, a match of at least six nucleotides to both a V gene segment and a J gene segment was required. Rearrangements were called productive when the CDR3 lacked stop codons and stayed in frame with V and J; all others were non-productive. CDR3 was defined by IMGT convention, running from the second conserved V-encoded cysteine to the conserved J-encoded phenylalanine. Sequences without an unambiguous match to a single V gene segment were excluded from the earlier analysis of about 600 of the donors. In an earlier analysis of some 590 of the donors, a V segment was called functional when productive rearrangements were above 56.7%, and segregating when the standard deviation between donors exceeded 5%. A statistical classification framework was developed to diagnose cytomegalovirus status using the catalog of TCR beta chain sequences. A later analysis assigned V and J genes by comparing TCR nucleotide sequences with IMGT/GENE-DB human TR gene sequences. Using the TCRdist pipeline, a later analysis assigned CDR3 sequences along with most-parsimonious VDJ recombination scenarios. In a later analysis, each TCR beta chain was defined by its CDR3 amino acid sequence together with its V-gene family, and reads without a unique V-gene family were excluded. As a way to deal with suspected cross-contamination and a sequencing artifact, a later analysis dropped 450 to 600 nucleotide sequences that were highly shared and had low generation probability. In a later analysis, a clonal expansion index for each public chain was calculated from normalized within-repertoire ranks of inferred template counts. In a later analysis, generation probabilities were computed with a VDJ recombination model fitted to out-of-frame rearrangements, and the resulting probabilities were checked against IGoR. In a later analysis, TCR-TCR, TCR-HLA and TCR-CMV co-occurrence was scored with hypergeometric tests, and a repertoire-size bias correction was applied to TCR pairs. To estimate false discovery rates, a later analysis permuted the HLA or CMV assignments 20 times. A later analysis grouped co-occurring TCRs with DBSCAN, adding TCRdist sequence similarity when clustering within HLA-allele-positive subsets. Repertoires with fewer than 30,000 or more than 120,000 public chains were left out of co-occurrence clustering, as were four to six repertoires with anomalous nucleotide sharing. TCRdb carries this immuneACCESS record with in-frame sequences only. Its versions omit some clonotypes, under half of them owing to an unresolved V gene in the studies checked, with the rest unexplained. D and trimming come from the DNA, and the V and J calls and clone size come from that table. The sample table holds about 57,000 clones, of which 72% were seen once. Together, the top ten hold more than 9% of the sample.

The cohort comprised more than 550 healthy bone marrow donors. At the time of sampling, every cohort member was nominally healthy, though immune exposures that went unrecorded were likely present. The donor was CMV seronegative and was included in the group of under 450 seronegative cohort members. Every donor gave a peripheral blood sample, and the peripheral blood mononuclear cells from that sample were used for TCR beta sequencing. The Qiagen DNeasy Blood Extraction Kit was used to extract genomic DNA from the blood cell samples. Note on this clone: Its target antigen remains unknown. The input lacks base qualities; no much larger clone sits a single base away.

Overall study outcomes, separate from this receptor: A later analysis found that HLA-associated TCR beta chains were more clonally expanded and had lower generation probabilities than equally common non-associated chains. In an earlier analysis of about 600 of the donors, most TCR beta V segments appeared in productive rearrangements about 87% or about 30% of the time, broadly matching IMGT annotations. Specific HLA alleles were associated with 15,000 to 20,000 TCR beta sequences at a false discovery rate of 0.05 in a later analysis. Sequencing depth was assumed to be roughly uniform across donors in the presence/absence analyses, though that assumption may not hold. The study gave a list of under 200 TCR beta chains associated with cytomegalovirus. Most TCR sequences were observed very rarely across donors, whereas some public TCRs were present in many individuals. Because counts were too low, seventeen rarely observed V segments, including chromosome 9 orphons, were left out of the earlier analysis of approximately 500 of the donors. Most CMV-associated TCR beta chains appeared to be HLA-restricted in a later analysis, and the HLA associations seemed to be driven largely by CMV exposure. CMV serostatus was the only immune exposure information available for the cohort. In a later genetic analysis, fewer N-insertions in productive TCRs were reported among donors in an Asian-associated ancestry cluster than the approximately 710-donor mean. It was suggested by the authors that the approach could potentially be generalized to other disease states and immunological phenotypes. A further reported finding was that TCR beta sequences accurately predicted the HLA-A and HLA-B alleles for most subjects in the first cohort. A later genetic analysis associated a missense DCLRE1C variant with V-gene and J-gene trimming of TCR beta chains, and an independent cohort replicated the association. In a later analysis, several top co-occurrence clusters were reported to appear linked to parvovirus B19, influenza, CMV and Epstein-Barr virus. Because the 87-base-pair reads could not distinguish some IMGT-functional V segments, including TRBV6-2 and TRBV6-3, those segments were excluded. Correlated functional status among segregating V segments might reflect linkage disequilibrium, but an unknown experimental factor could not be ruled out. Because some donors lacked HLA typing at each locus, the association tests relied only on the typed subset. In this cohort, only TCR beta chains were sequenced, and detectable features were limited by the absence of alpha or paired-chain data. In a later analysis, TCR association rates were found to vary across HLA loci, with the most associated TCRs seen for DRB1 alleles and the fewest for HLA-C alleles. A few of the identified cytomegalovirus-associated TCR beta chains were confirmed in vitro to be specific for cytomegalovirus antigens. A group of highly shared sequence variants was considered likely to be a technical artifact of the sequencing pipeline. The classifier was reported to diagnose cytomegalovirus status with high specificity and sensitivity in both the original and validation cohorts. When HLA alleles, especially DR and DQ, strongly co-occurred, attributing TCR associations to individual alleles was difficult.

The clonotype was recovered from a woman in her forties or fifties in good health and CMV-seronegative. Rearrangement joined TRBV27 to TRBJ2-7, with the D gene call left open. Sequences were obtained from PBMCs. The CDR3 protein is CASRVNYITSYEQYF. The DNA sequence is TGTGCCAGCAGGGTTAACTACATCACCTCCTACGAGCAGTACTTC.